The source of this T cell receptor beta chain is a study of cytomegalovirus exposure and HLA in healthy donors. Study outcomes and limitations: An ancestry cluster, one associated with Asian ancestry, reportedly showed fewer N-insertions than the approximately 660-donor mean in a later analysis. Later work found that TCR association rates differed between HLA loci; DRB1 had the most and HLA-C the fewest.

60 Vbeta and 13 Jbeta primers were used in PCR. The data were produced by immunoSEQ multiplex PCR, yet TCRdb's version contains in-frame clones alone and is incomplete. The sample records about 110,000 clones, less than 85% being singletons. The ends were cut back, 2 bases at V and 4 bases at J, with 9 bases in the middle. Looked up from germline, CDR1 is MNHEY and CDR2 is SVGAGI. The CDR3 is 14 residues long. In regard to this clone: Antigen: not known.

This chain joins TRBV6-5 and TRBJ2-1; tentative D call: TRBD2 (7 bases). The sequenced sample consisted of PBMCs. This TCR came from a young man in good health and CMV-seropositive. For the CDR3, the DNA is TGTGCCAGCAGTTACGGGGGGGCGTACAATGAGCAGTTCTTC. Translated: CASSYGGAYNEQFF.